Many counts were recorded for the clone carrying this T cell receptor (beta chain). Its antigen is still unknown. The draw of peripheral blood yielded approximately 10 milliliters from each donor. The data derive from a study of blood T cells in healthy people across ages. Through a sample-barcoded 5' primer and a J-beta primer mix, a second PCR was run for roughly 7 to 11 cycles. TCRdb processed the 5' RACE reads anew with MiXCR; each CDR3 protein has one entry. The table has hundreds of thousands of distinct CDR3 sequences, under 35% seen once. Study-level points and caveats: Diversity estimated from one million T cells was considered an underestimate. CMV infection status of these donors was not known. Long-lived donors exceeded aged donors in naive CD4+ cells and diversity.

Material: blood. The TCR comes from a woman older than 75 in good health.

In DNA form, the CDR3 reads TGTGCCAGCAGCTTAGTTCCGGGGCGGTACGAGCAGTACTTC. Translation: CASSLVPGRYEQYF. The rearrangement uses TRBV11-2 and TRBJ2-7; D is possibly TRBD1 or TRBD2 (5 bases each). CDR1 SGHAT and CDR2 FQNNGV come from the germline V gene. This CDR3 is 14 amino acids long. V lost 1 base and J 4 bases, leaving 11 bases between the germline ends.